This T cell receptor (beta chain) emerged from a study of T-cell memory formation after mild COVID-19. A 5'RACE reaction primed in the constant segment made cDNA libraries of TCR alpha and TCR beta, and these carried sample barcodes and UMIs. Each CDR3 protein is one row after TCRdb ran MiXCR on the 5' RACE reads. The sample lists under 250,000 distinct CDR3 sequences; 15% were seen once. V shed 6 bases and J 0 bases; nucleotides not matched to a gene: 12. The germline gives CDR1 KGHSH, CDR2 LQKENI. This CDR3 contains 19 residues. The J gene is TRBJ2-1, the V gene TRBV18; 12 nucleotides align to TRBD2. Sequenced material: PBMCs or a T cell subset sorted from them (not recorded which). This receptor was identified in an adult woman who had mild COVID-19 (a few samples of this study predate the infection). Cell type and time point are not known. As DNA, the CDR3 is TGTGCCAGCTCGCGATTAGAGACTAGCGGGAGAGGCTCCTACAATGAGCAGTTCTTC. Protein: CASSRLETSGRGSYNEQFF. Full variable domain (remainder filled in from reference TRBV18 and TRBJ2-1): NAGVMQNPRHLVRRRGQEARLRCSPMKGHSHVYWYRQLPEEGLKFMVYLQKENIIDESGMPKERFSAEFPKEGPSILRIQQVVRGDSAAYFCASSRLETSGRGSYNEQFFGPGTRLTVL.